These 23 T cell receptor beta chains were sequenced from one sample in a study of blood T cell repertoires in COVID-19. TCRdb's table, derived via immunoSEQ multiplex PCR, lists solely in-frame clones and lacks some. This sample carries fewer than 250,000 clones, 70% to 90% of them seen once, and the ten largest clones take just under 1%. The sequenced sample was peripheral blood. The receptors come from a man in his forties or fifties with acute or convalescent COVID-19.

The V and J genes are TRBV3-1 (or the pseudogene TRBV3-2) and TRBJ1-2, with D perhaps matching TRBD1 (5 bases). The CDR3 covers 14 residues. Germline V gene sequence: CDR1 LGHDT, CDR2 YNNKEL (reference sequence). Trimming took off 0 bases at V and 1 base at J, with 6 bases between the two ends. The CDR3 region has the DNA TGTGCCAGCAGCCAAGATGACAGTAACTATGGCTACACCTTC. Amino acids: CASSQDDSNYGYTF.

This clone is a singleton in its sample. J is TRBJ1-5 and V is TRBV19; no clear D gene. V was shortened by 8 bases and J by 1 base, with 9 bases between the two germline ends. This CDR3 is built from 13 residues. From germline, CDR1 is LNHDA and CDR2 SQIVND (reference sequence). The CDR3 bases are TGTGCCAGTCGGGATCAGAGCAATCAGCCCCAGCATTTT. It encodes CASRDQSNQPQHF.

V and J are TRBV15 and TRBJ2-7; D might be TRBD2 (7 bases). V lost 6 bases to trimming and J lost 0 bases, with 12 bases between them. The length of the CDR3 is 14 residues. The germline V gene encodes CDR1 LNHNV and CDR2 YYDKDF (reference sequence). The CDR3: CATRPRGGSYEQYF. The CDR3, as DNA: TGTGCCACCAGGCCGAGGGGGGGCTCCTACGAGCAGTACTTC.

This chain joins TRBV3-1 (or the pseudogene TRBV3-2) and TRBJ2-1, with 9 bases lining up with TRBD1. CDR1 LGHDT and CDR2 YNNKEL come from the germline V gene (reference sequence). The CDR3 covers 16 residues. With V trimmed by 2 bases and J by 7 bases, 9 bases remained unmatched. CDR3 nucleotides: TGTGCCAGCAGCCAATCCGGGACAGGGAATTTGAATGAGCAGTTCTTC. Its protein product is CASSQSGTGNLNEQFF.

The CDR3 DNA is TGTGCCAGCAGCTTAGATCTCAGAAACACTGAAGCTTTCTTT. It is translated as CASSLDLRNTEAFF. V is TRBV11-2 and J is TRBJ1-1; D unclear. V gave up 0 bases and J gave up 2 bases, with 7 bases separating them. CDR3 length equals 14 residues. Germline values: CDR1 SGHAT, CDR2 FQNNGV.

This chain joins TRBV30 and TRBJ1-1, with D maybe TRBD1 (6 bases). This CDR3 is 14 amino acids long. V lost 0 bases and J lost 2, with 10 bases in between. Germline loops: CDR1 GTSNPN, CDR2 SVGIG (reference sequence). This CDR3 is CAWSVQGLNTEAFF. The CDR3 DNA sequence: TGTGCCTGGAGTGTACAGGGCCTTAACACTGAAGCTTTCTTT.

The V and J genes are TRBV19 and TRBJ1-6; 10 nucleotides match TRBD1. The ends lost 1 base at V and 8 bases at J; junction bases unmatched: 2. Germline CDR1 reads LNHDA; CDR2 reads SQIVND (reference sequence). The CDR3 runs 15 residues. The CDR3 here is CASSIGGTGDSPLHF. The CDR3 DNA follows: TGTGCCAGTAGTATAGGAGGGACAGGGGATTCACCCCTCCACTTT.

The rearrangement links TRBV19 to TRBJ2-3; 10 nucleotides align to TRBD2. The CDR3 length is 15 residues. Germline trimming cut 3 bases from V and 10 bases from J; bases unmatched to any gene: 10. Germline V gene sequence: CDR1 LNHDA, CDR2 SQIVND (reference sequence). As DNA, the CDR3 is TGTGCCAGTAGTATTCCCGGGACTAGCGTAAGTTCGCAGTATTTT. Its protein is CASSIPGTSVSSQYF.

The chain combines TRBV28 with TRBJ1-1; TRBD1 agrees at 10 bases. CDR1 and CDR2 (germline): MDHEN, SYDVKM. J lost 12 bases, V lost 5 bases, and 9 bases had no gene match. The CDR3 runs to 13 residues. The CDR3 DNA is TGTGCCAGCAGTGGGGGACAGGGGCTCTTGTCTTTCTTT. This gives the protein CASSGGQGLLSFF. The complete variable domain, with remaining parts taken from reference TRBV28 and TRBJ1-1, reads DVKVTQSSRYLVKRTGEKVFLECVQDMDHENMFWYRQDPGLGLRLIYFSYDVKMKEKGDIPEGYSVSREKKERFSLILESASTNQTSMYLCASSGGQGLLSFFGQGTRLTVV.

CDR3 bases: TGTGCCACCTCCGGAGAGGGGGCCTCGGGCACAGATACGCAGTATTTT. Translating gives CATSGEGASGTDTQYF. The chain employs TRBV24-1 and TRBJ2-3; TRBD1 agrees at 7 bases. The germline V gene encodes CDR1 KGHDR and CDR2 SFDVKD. This CDR3 contains 16 residues. Trimming removed 9 bases from V and 1 base from J; junction bases left unmatched: 12.

The chain joins TRBV18 to TRBJ1-1, with D perhaps matching TRBD1 (6 bases). V shed 2 bases and J shed 4 bases, with 11 bases lying between them. CDR3 length: 14 amino acids. Germline V gene data show CDR1 as KGHSH and CDR2 as LQKENI. The CDR3 nucleotides are TGTGCCAGCTCACCATCCAGGGGTCCCACTGAAGCTTTCTTT. Encoded protein: CASSPSRGPTEAFF.

The chain links TRBV9 to TRBJ1-1; 7 bases agree with TRBD1. This CDR3 comprises 15 residues. J lost 10 bases, V lost 4 bases, and 16 bases had no gene match. Germline CDR1 is SGDLS and CDR2 is YYNGEE. The DNA for the CDR3 is TGTGCCAGCAGCTCCGAGACAGGGTCCCTTTCTGTAGCTTTCTTT. This translates into CASSSETGSLSVAFF.

This clone was found a few times. The rearrangement links TRBV28 to TRBJ1-5; D not resolved. CDR3 length: 14 amino acids. V lost 6 bases and J 4 bases, leaving 13 bases between the germline ends. Germline V gene sequence: CDR1 MDHEN, CDR2 SYDVKM. The CDR3 DNA is TGTGCCAGCAGCTCCGGTCGGGGTAATCAGCCCCAGCATTTT. Translation gives CASSSGRGNQPQHF.

This clone was picked up one time. J is TRBJ2-5 and V is TRBV5-1, with TRBD2 matching 7 bases. The CDR3 extends over 15 amino acids. The ends lost 4 bases at V and 1 base at J; junction bases unmatched: 7. Germline V lookup: CDR1 SGHRS, CDR2 YFSETQ. CDR3 in amino acids: CASSEGLNLQETQYF. CDR3 coding DNA: TGCGCCAGCAGCGAGGGACTAAACCTCCAAGAGACCCAGTACTTC.

About this clone itself: Other DNA sequences in the sample encode the same CDR3. CDR3: CASSVDGGNQPQHF. The CDR3, as DNA: TGTGCCAGCAGCGTAGATGGAGGCAATCAGCCCCAGCATTTT. The chain has TRBV9 and TRBJ1-5, with D uncertain. V was shortened by 0 bases and J by 2 bases, with 6 bases between the two germline ends. Germline CDR1 and CDR2: SGDLS and YYNGEE. The CDR3 has 14 residues.

The genes are TRBV14 and TRBJ1-5; the D is unclear. Germline lookup yields CDR1 SGHDN and CDR2 FVKESK. The V gene lost 0 bases and the J gene lost 7 bases, with 7 bases spanning the gap. CDR3 length: 13 residues. The CDR3 spells CASSQDSHQPQHF. The CDR3 DNA reads as TGTGCCAGCAGCCAAGATAGTCACCAGCCCCAGCATTTT.

This clone was recorded once. V and J are TRBV7-2 and TRBJ1-1, with D tentatively TRBD1 (5 bases). V lost 7 bases to trimming and J lost 5 bases, with 20 bases between them. The CDR3 runs 15 residues. Germline V gene lookup returns CDR1 SGHTA and CDR2 FQGNSA. The CDR3 sequence is CASNSPPVGRTEAFF. The DNA for the CDR3 is TGTGCCAGCAACTCCCCCCCGGTGGGGCGGACTGAAGCTTTCTTT.

As DNA, the CDR3 is TGTGCCTGGAGGGATCTAGCGGGGTACAATGAGCAGTTCTTC. Translation gives CAWRDLAGYNEQFF. This rearrangement joins TRBV30 to TRBJ2-1; 9 bases agree with TRBD2. This CDR3 spans 14 amino acids. Germline-derived CDR1 and CDR2 are GTSNPN and SVGIG (reference sequence). V was pared by 3 bases and J by 4 bases, with 4 bases of the junction left unmatched.

This clone was observed a single time. This rearrangement joins TRBV19 to TRBJ1-2; TRBD1 might be the D (6 bases). V shed 7 bases and J shed 7 bases, with 13 bases lying between them. The CDR3 covers 12 residues. Germline values: CDR1 LNHDA, CDR2 SQIVND (reference sequence). For the CDR3, the DNA is TGTGCCAGTACTAAACAGGGCGGTGGCTACACCTTC. Translation: CASTKQGGGYTF.

The chain's CDR3 is CASSLVLTGVEKLFF. The CDR3 nucleotides are TGTGCCAGCAGTTTAGTTCTGACAGGGGTTGAAAAACTGTTTTTT. The rearrangement links TRBV28 to TRBJ1-4; 8 nucleotides line up with TRBD1. Per the germline V gene, CDR1 is MDHEN and CDR2 is SYDVKM. This CDR3 spans 15 amino acids. V was pared by 2 bases and J by 7 bases, with 6 bases of the junction left unmatched.

CDR3 loop: CASSERLLQGPYNEQFF. The CDR3 DNA reads as TGTGCCAGCAGTGAGAGGCTCTTACAGGGGCCCTACAATGAGCAGTTCTTC. This sequence joins TRBV6-1 and TRBJ2-1, with TRBD1 identical over 7 bases. CDR1 MNHNS and CDR2 SASEGT come from the germline V gene. This CDR3 contains 17 residues. V shed 3 bases, J shed 2 bases, and the junction held 10 bases outside the gene matches.

This sequence joins TRBV2 and TRBJ1-5; D is perhaps TRBD1 (5 bases). This CDR3 contains 14 residues. The germline V gene encodes CDR1 SNHLY and CDR2 FYNNEI. V gave up 7 bases and J gave up 2 bases, with 12 bases separating them. DNA for the CDR3: TGTGCCAGCACCCAGGGAAGGGGCAATCAGCCCCAGCATTTT. Its translation is CASTQGRGNQPQHF.

This clone has a handful of counts. Here the CDR3 DNA reads TGTGCCAGCAGCGTGGGGGGGACCACTGAAGCTTTCTTT. Its translation is CASSVGGTTEAFF. The chain joins TRBV9 to TRBJ1-1, with D maybe TRBD1 (5 bases). CDR3 length: 13 amino acids. The germline V and J ends were trimmed by 2 bases and 4 bases, with 9 bases remaining between them. From germline, CDR1 is SGDLS and CDR2 YYNGEE.